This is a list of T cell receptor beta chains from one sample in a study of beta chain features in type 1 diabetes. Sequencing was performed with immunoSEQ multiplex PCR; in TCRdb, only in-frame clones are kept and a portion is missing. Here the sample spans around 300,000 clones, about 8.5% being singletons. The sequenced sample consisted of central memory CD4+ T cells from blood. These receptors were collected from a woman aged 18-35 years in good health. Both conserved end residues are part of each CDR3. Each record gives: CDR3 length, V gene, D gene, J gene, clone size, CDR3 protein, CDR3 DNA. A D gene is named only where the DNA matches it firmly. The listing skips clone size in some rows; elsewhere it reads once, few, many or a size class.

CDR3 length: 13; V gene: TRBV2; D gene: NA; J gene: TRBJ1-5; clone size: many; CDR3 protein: CASSEPWAEPQHF; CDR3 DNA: TGTGCCAGCAGTGAACCATGGGCAGAGCCCCAGCATTTT
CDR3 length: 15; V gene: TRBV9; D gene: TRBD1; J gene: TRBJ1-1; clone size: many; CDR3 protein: CASSVAGTGLTEAFF; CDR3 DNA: TGTGCCAGCAGCGTGGCCGGGACAGGGCTCACTGAAGCTTTCTTT
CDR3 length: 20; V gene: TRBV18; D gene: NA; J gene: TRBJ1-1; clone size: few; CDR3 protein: CASSPPHSQLSHLMNTEAFF; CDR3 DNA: TGTGCCAGCTCACCACCGCACAGCCAACTGTCTCACCTCATGAACACTGAAGCTTTCTTT
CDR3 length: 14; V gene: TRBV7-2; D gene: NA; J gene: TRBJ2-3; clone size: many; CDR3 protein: CASKPGHHTDTQYF; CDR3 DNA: TGTGCCAGCAAACCGGGACACCACACAGATACGCAGTATTTT
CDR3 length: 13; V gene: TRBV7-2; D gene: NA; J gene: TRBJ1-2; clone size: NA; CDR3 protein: CASSFRQNYGYTF; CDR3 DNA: TGTGCCAGCAGCTTCCGCCAAAACTATGGCTACACCTTC
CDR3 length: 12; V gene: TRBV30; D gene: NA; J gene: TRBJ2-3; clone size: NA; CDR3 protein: CAWRPGNGAQYF; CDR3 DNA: TGTGCCTGGAGGCCTGGCAACGGGGCGCAGTATTTT
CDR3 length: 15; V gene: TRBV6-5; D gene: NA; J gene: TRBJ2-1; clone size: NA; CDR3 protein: CASSYFRLIYNEQFF; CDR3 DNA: TGTGCCAGCAGTTACTTCAGGCTCATCTACAATGAGCAGTTCTTC
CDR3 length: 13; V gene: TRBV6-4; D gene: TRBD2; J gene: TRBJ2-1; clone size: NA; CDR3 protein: CASSDSAGIEGFF; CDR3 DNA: TGTGCCAGCAGTGACTCAGCGGGAATTGAGGGGTTCTTC
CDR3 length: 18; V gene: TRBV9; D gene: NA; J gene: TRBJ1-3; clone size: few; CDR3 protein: CASSVGISGGSSGNTIYF; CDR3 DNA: TGTGCCAGCAGCGTAGGAATCTCGGGCGGAAGCTCTGGAAACACCATATATTTT
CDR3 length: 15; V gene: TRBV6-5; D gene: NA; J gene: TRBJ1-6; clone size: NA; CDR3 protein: CASTRRVSGNSPLHF; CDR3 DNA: TGTGCCAGCACACGCAGGGTGTCTGGAAATTCACCCCTCCACTTT
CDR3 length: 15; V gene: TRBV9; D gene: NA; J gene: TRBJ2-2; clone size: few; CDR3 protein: CASSVATRAVGELFF; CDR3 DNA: TGTGCCAGCAGCGTAGCGACCAGGGCGGTCGGGGAGCTGTTTTTT
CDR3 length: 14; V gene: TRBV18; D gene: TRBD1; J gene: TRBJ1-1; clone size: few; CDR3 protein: CASSLDRKNTEAFF; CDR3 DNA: TGTGCCAGCTCACTGGACAGGAAAAACACTGAAGCTTTCTTT
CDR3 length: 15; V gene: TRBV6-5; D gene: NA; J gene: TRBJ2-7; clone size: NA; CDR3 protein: CASSKPGLGKYEQYF; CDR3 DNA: TGTGCCAGCAGTAAACCGGGACTGGGTAAATACGAGCAGTACTTC
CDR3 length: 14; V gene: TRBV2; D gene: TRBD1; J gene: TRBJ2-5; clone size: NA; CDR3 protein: CASSKDRGGETQYF; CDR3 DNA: TGTGCCAGCAGTAAAGACAGGGGGGGCGAGACCCAGTACTTC
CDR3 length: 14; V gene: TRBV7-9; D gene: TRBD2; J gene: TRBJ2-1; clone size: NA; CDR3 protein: CASSLRLASNEQFF; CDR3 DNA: TGTGCCAGCAGCCTCCGACTAGCGTCAAATGAGCAGTTCTTC
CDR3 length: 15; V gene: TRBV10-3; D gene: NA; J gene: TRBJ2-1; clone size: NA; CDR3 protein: CASSDGSGGRDEQFF; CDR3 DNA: TGTGCCAGCAGCGACGGATCGGGGGGCCGGGATGAGCAGTTCTTC
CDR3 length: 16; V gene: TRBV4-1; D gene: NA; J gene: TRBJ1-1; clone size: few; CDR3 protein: CASSLREPRVNTEAFF; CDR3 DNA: TGCGCCAGCAGCCTCCGGGAACCCAGAGTGAACACTGAAGCTTTCTTT
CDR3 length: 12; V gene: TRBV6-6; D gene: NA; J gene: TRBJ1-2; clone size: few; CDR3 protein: CATIEGYYGYTF; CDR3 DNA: TGTGCCACCATAGAGGGGTACTATGGCTACACCTTC
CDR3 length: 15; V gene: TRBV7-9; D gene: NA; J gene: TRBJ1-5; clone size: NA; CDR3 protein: CASSPLGNSNQPQHF; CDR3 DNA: TGTGCCAGCAGCCCCCTTGGGAATAGCAATCAGCCCCAGCATTTT
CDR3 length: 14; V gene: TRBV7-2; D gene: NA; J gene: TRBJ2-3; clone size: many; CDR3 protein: CATCLGPSTDTQYF; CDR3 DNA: TGTGCAACCTGCTTAGGGCCGTCCACAGATACGCAGTATTTT
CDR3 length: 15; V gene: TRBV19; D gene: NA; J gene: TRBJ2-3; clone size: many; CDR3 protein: CASSIGGGSTDTQYF; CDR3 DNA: TGTGCCAGTAGTATTGGCGGGGGCAGCACAGATACGCAGTATTTT
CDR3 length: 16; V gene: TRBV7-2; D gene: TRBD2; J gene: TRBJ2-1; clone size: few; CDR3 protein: CASSLLRGRVYNEQFF; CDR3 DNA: TGTGCCAGCAGCTTACTACGCGGGAGAGTTTACAATGAGCAGTTCTTC
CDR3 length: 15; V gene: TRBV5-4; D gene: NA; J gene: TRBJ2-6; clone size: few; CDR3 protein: CASSSPQEGANVLTF; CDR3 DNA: TGTGCCAGCAGCTCGCCGCAGGAGGGGGCCAACGTCCTGACTTTC
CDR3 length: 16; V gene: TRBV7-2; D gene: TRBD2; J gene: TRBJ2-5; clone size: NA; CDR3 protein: CASSFLLAGIKETQYF; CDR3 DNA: TGTGCCAGCAGCTTCTTGCTAGCGGGGATAAAAGAGACCCAGTACTTC
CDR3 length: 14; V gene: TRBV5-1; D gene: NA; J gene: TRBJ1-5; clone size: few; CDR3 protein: CASSLTGFNQPQHF; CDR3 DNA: TGCGCCAGCAGCTTGACAGGGTTCAATCAGCCCCAGCATTTT
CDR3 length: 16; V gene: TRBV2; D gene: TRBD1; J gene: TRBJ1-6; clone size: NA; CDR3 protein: CARAAWTGGTNSPLHF; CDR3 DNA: TGTGCCAGAGCAGCTTGGACAGGGGGAACTAATTCACCCCTCCACTTT
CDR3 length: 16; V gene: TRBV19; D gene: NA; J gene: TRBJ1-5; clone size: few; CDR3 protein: CASSDRFGRSNQPQHF; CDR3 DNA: TGTGCCAGTAGCGATCGATTTGGACGGAGCAATCAGCCCCAGCATTTT
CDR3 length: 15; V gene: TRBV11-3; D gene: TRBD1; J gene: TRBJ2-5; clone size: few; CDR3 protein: CASSPGTGTQETQYF; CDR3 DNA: TGTGCCAGCAGCCCCGGGACAGGAACCCAAGAGACCCAGTACTTC
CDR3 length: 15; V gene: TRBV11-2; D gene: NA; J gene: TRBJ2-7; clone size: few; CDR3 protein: CASSPGGSSGYEQYF; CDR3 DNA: TGTGCCAGCAGCCCCGGGGGATCATCGGGGTACGAGCAGTACTTC
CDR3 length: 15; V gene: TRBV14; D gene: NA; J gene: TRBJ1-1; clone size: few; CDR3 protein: CASSQWASANTEAFF; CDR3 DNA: TGTGCCAGCAGCCAATGGGCGTCAGCCAACACTGAAGCTTTCTTT
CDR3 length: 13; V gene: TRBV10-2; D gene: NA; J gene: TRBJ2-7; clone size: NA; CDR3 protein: CASTFDISYEQYF; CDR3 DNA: TGCGCCAGCACTTTTGACATCTCCTACGAGCAGTACTTC
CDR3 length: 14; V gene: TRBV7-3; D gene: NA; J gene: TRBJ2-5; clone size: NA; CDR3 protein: CASSLSGRGETQYF; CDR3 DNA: TGTGCCAGCAGCTTAAGCGGCAGGGGAGAGACCCAGTACTTC